This T cell receptor beta chain stems from a study of T cell repertoires in cytomegalovirus infection. Background on the study: In the study, CMV epitopes included recently identified HLA-C-restricted and well-studied HLA-B-restricted ones. A matching HLA type, together with CMV infection, was signaled by public TCR beta signatures. Notes on the study in general: CMV-specific HLA-C-restricted TCR beta clonotypes dominated the ex vivo response.

MiXCR, run by TCRdb on the reads, gives a single entry per CDR3 protein. The sample has under 95,000 distinct CDR3 sequences; approximately 45% are singletons. Trimming cost V 3 bases and J 8 bases; bases outside gene matches: 2. The CDR3 consists of 12 residues. Notes on this clonotype: The antigen is undetermined.

This specimen consisted of CD8+ T cells from cultured PBMCs, obtained from culture after CMV antigen stimulation. V usage is TRBV12-3 or TRBV12-4 and J usage is TRBJ1-2; 8 bases align to TRBD1. The TCR comes from a human donor in good health (CMV status not recorded). Some clones in this sample may be carry-over from other donors' samples. CDR3 protein: CASSFDRGGYTF. CDR3 in DNA: TGTGCCAGCAGTTTCGACAGGGGCGGCTACACCTTC.